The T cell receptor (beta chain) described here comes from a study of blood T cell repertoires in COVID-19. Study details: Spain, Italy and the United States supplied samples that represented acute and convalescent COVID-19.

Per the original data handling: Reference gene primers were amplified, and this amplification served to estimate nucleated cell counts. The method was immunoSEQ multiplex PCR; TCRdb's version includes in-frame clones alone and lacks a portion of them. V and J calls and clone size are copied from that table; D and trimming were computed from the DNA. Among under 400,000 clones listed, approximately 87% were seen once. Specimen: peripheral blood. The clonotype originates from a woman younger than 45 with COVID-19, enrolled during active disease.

This CDR3 is CAWGPRQETQYF. The CDR3 DNA reads as TGTGCCTGGGGACCTCGGCAAGAGACCCAGTACTTC. The V gene is TRBV30, the J gene TRBJ2-5, with D hard to call. CDR3 length: 12 amino acids. V was trimmed by 5 bases and J by 2 bases, leaving 9 bases between them. CDR1 and CDR2 (germline): GTSNPN, SVGIG (reference sequence).